The 24 T cell receptor beta chains below come from one sample, sequenced in a study of blood T cell repertoires in COVID-19. Sequencing was performed with immunoSEQ multiplex PCR; in TCRdb, only in-frame clones are kept and a portion is missing. Of approximately 200,000 clones in the sample, 75% to 90% were seen once. Sequenced material: peripheral blood. The receptors originated from a man aged 30-40 years with COVID-19, enrolled during active disease.

The chain uses TRBV27 and TRBJ2-2, with 11 bases lining up with TRBD1. The germline CDR1 and CDR2 sequences are MNHEY and SMNVEV (reference sequence). Trimming took 5 bases from V and 9 from J; bases not matched to a gene: 20. This CDR3 comprises 19 residues. CDR3 protein: CASSKFGQGAVAGTRELFF. CDR3 sequence (DNA): TGTGCCAGCAGTAAATTCGGACAGGGGGCAGTAGCGGGTACCCGGGAGCTGTTTTTT.

The chain combines TRBV7-2 with TRBJ2-2; D uncertain. Trimming cost V 6 bases and J 0 bases, with 8 bases left between them. Germline V lookup: CDR1 SGHTA, CDR2 FQGNSA. The CDR3 spans 14 residues. CDR3 DNA: TGTGCCAGCAGTCTTAACTCGAACACCGGGGAGCTGTTTTTT. Its protein product is CASSLNSNTGELFF.

This chain joins TRBV27 and TRBJ1-1, with a weak D call TRBD1 (6 bases). The ends were cut back, 5 bases at V and 0 bases at J, with 13 bases in the middle. This CDR3 is 15 amino acids long. CDR1 is MNHEY and CDR2 is SMNVEV in the germline V gene (reference sequence). This CDR3 is CASSATDSMNTEAFF. CDR3 nucleotide sequence: TGTGCCAGCAGTGCGACGGACAGTATGAACACTGAAGCTTTCTTT.

The chain recombines TRBV12-5 with TRBJ2-3; 7 positions match TRBD1. Germline V gene data show CDR1 as LGHNT and CDR2 as FRNRAP. Germline trimming cut 4 bases from V and 3 bases from J; bases unmatched to any gene: 7. This CDR3 region has 15 residues. For the CDR3, the DNA is TGTGCTAGTGGTTCTCCGGGACAGAGGACAGATACGCAGTATTTT. Its translation: CASGSPGQRTDTQYF.

The V gene is TRBV19, the J gene TRBJ2-1; D possibly corresponds to TRBD2 (5 bases). The V end lost 4 bases, the J end lost 6 bases, and 7 bases lay between the germline ends. Looked up from germline, CDR1 is LNHDA and CDR2 is SQIVND (reference sequence). This CDR3 is built from 12 residues. The CDR3 loop reads CASSKRANEQFF. The DNA for the CDR3 is TGTGCCAGTAGTAAGAGGGCCAATGAGCAGTTCTTC.

The chain combines TRBV4-1 with TRBJ2-7, with D possibly matching TRBD2 (6 bases). Germline V CDR1 and CDR2: MGHRA, YSYEKL. This CDR3 has 16 amino acids. V dropped 1 base and J dropped 3 bases, with 16 bases sitting between them. This CDR3 reads CASSQGPGLTYYEQYF. The CDR3 DNA reads as TGCGCCAGCAGCCAAGGGCCGGGACTGACTTACTACGAGCAGTACTTC.

This chain joins TRBV19 and TRBJ2-6, with D possibly TRBD1 on 5 matching bases. The V and J ends lost 6 bases and 0 bases respectively, with 12 bases between them. Germline V gives CDR1 LNHDA, CDR2 SQIVND (reference sequence). The CDR3 totals 16 residues. CDR3 protein: CASSRATYSGANVLTF. The DNA of the CDR3 is TGTGCCAGTAGCAGGGCGACCTACTCTGGGGCCAACGTCCTGACTTTC.

The gene calls are TRBV9 and TRBJ2-2; 9 bases match TRBD2. J was trimmed by 6 bases and V by 0 bases; bases with no gene match: 9. Per germline, CDR1 SGDLS and CDR2 YYNGEE. This CDR3 is 17 amino acids long. CDR3 sequence (DNA): TGTGCCAGCAGCGTAGTTAACGCGGGGGGGCGCGCCGGGGAGCTGTTTTTT. Translation: CASSVVNAGGRAGELFF.

The rearrangement joins TRBV7-2 to TRBJ1-2; 7 bases line up with TRBD1. The CDR3 runs to 16 residues. Germline trimming cut 2 bases from V and 1 base from J; bases unmatched to any gene: 7. The V gene's germline CDR1 is SGHTA and CDR2 FQGNSA. The CDR3 bases are TGTGCCAGCAGCTTATTGGGGACAGCCGATAACTATGGCTACACCTTC. It yields the protein CASSLLGTADNYGYTF.

CDR3 sequence reads: CASSLGGGVSYNEQFF. The CDR3 DNA reads as TGTGCCAGCAGCTTGGGAGGGGGGGTCTCCTACAATGAGCAGTTCTTC. The chain is built from TRBV5-4 and TRBJ2-1; weak D call: TRBD2 (7 bases). This CDR3 has 16 amino acids. Per the germline V gene, CDR1 is SGHNT and CDR2 is YYREEE (reference sequence). Trimming took 0 bases from V and 0 from J, leaving 10 bases between them.

The rearrangement uses TRBV5-1 and TRBJ2-1, with TRBD1 matching over 10 bases. Germline CDR1 is SGHRS and CDR2 is YFSETQ. V gave up 0 bases and J gave up 6 bases; unmatched junction bases: 3. The CDR3 has 15 amino acids. CDR3 bases: TGCGCCAGCAGCTTGGGGGACAGGGGAGTCAATGAGCAGTTCTTC. This sequence encodes CASSLGDRGVNEQFF.

This sequence joins TRBV27 and TRBJ1-2; TRBD1 matches at 10 bases. V trimming: 6 bases; J trimming: 7 bases; junction bases outside the gene matches: 8. Looked up from germline, CDR1 is MNHEY and CDR2 is SMNVEV (reference sequence). The CDR3 covers 14 residues. CDR3 coding DNA: TGTGCCAGCAGCCAAGACAGGGGGCGGCTTGGCTACACCTTC. Translation: CASSQDRGRLGYTF.

The chain uses TRBV7-9 and TRBJ2-2; the match to TRBD1 covers 10 bases. The V gene end was trimmed by 5 bases and the J gene end by 5 bases; junction bases not matched to a gene: 5. The length of the CDR3 is 15 residues. CDR1 and CDR2 from the germline V gene are SEHNR and FQNEAQ (reference sequence). CDR3 sequence: CASSRKGQGTGELFF. The CDR3, as DNA: TGTGCCAGCAGCAGAAAGGGACAGGGGACCGGGGAGCTGTTTTTT.

This clone was recorded once. The chain is built from TRBV7-2 and TRBJ1-2, with a weak D call TRBD1 (5 bases). CDR1 is SGHTA and CDR2 is FQGNSA in the germline V gene. Trimming shortened V by 4 bases and J by 4 bases, and 16 bases separated the two germline ends. The CDR3 loop spans 15 amino acids. CDR3 region: CASSSTTVPPYGYTF. CDR3 nucleotide sequence: TGTGCCAGCAGCTCGACGACAGTTCCTCCCTATGGCTACACCTTC. Combining the CDR3 with reference TRBV7-2 and TRBJ1-2 gives the whole variable domain GAGVSQSPSNKVTEKGKDVELRCDPISGHTALYWYRQSLGQGLEFLIYFQGNSAPDKSGLPSDRFSAERTGGSVSTLTIQRTQQEDSAVYLCASSSTTVPPYGYTFGSGTRLTVV.

This clone was seen just once. The chain links TRBV6-2 or TRBV6-3 to TRBJ1-2, with TRBD1 matching 7 bases. The CDR3 totals 14 residues. Germline V gene data show CDR1 as MNHEY and CDR2 as SVGEGT. The ends lost 0 bases at V and 6 bases at J; junction bases unmatched: 4. In nucleotides, the CDR3 is TGTGCCAGCAGTTACTCGTCCAGGGGGGATGGCTACACCTTC. Residues: CASSYSSRGDGYTF.

This clone appeared a single time. The V call is TRBV7-8, the J call TRBJ2-7; TRBD2 aligns across 8 bases. The V gene end was trimmed by 1 base and the J gene end by 1 base; junction bases not matched to a gene: 3. Per the germline V gene, CDR1 is SGHVS and CDR2 is FQNEAQ. CDR3 size: 15 residues. CDR3: CASSLGTSRSYEQYF. For the CDR3, the DNA is TGTGCCAGCAGCTTAGGGACTAGCAGGTCCTACGAGCAGTACTTC.

CDR3 DNA sequence: TGTGCCAGCAGCTTAACGACAGGGGGCGTCAAAACTGAAGCTTTCTTT. This sequence encodes CASSLTTGGVKTEAFF. The V and J genes are TRBV7-2 and TRBJ1-1, with TRBD1 matching 10 bases. Germline V gene sequence: CDR1 SGHTA, CDR2 FQGNSA. CDR3 length: 16 residues. Unmatched junction bases numbered 8, after V lost 2 bases and J lost 5 bases. Looking up the rest from reference TRBV7-2 and TRBJ1-1 gives the full variable domain: GAGVSQSPSNKVTEKGKDVELRCDPISGHTALYWYRQSLGQGLEFLIYFQGNSAPDKSGLPSDRFSAERTGGSVSTLTIQRTQQEDSAVYLCASSLTTGGVKTEAFFGQGTRLTVV.

The rearrangement uses TRBV3-1 (or the pseudogene TRBV3-2) and TRBJ2-5; TRBD2 is a possible D gene (6 bases). The CDR3 is 13 residues long. V dropped 3 bases and J dropped 5 bases, with 10 bases sitting between them. Germline V CDR1 and CDR2: LGHDT, YNNKEL (reference sequence). CDR3 DNA: TGTGCCAGCAGCCATAGCGGTCGCGAGACCCAGTACTTC. Its translation is CASSHSGRETQYF.

The chain has TRBV30 and TRBJ1-2, with D unresolved. The CDR3 consists of 12 residues. Trimming took off 0 bases at V and 4 bases at J, with 6 bases between the two ends. Germline CDR1 and CDR2: GTSNPN and SVGIG (reference sequence). The CDR3 bases are TGTGCCTGGAGTGTCCAGGTCTATGGCTACACCTTC. Protein: CAWSVQVYGYTF.

The genes are TRBV19 and TRBJ2-1; D is uncertain. Germline CDR1 reads LNHDA; CDR2 reads SQIVND (reference sequence). This CDR3 comprises 18 residues. The V end lost 2 bases, the J end lost 3 bases, and 20 bases lay between the germline ends. The CDR3 sequence: CASSITRAKSQDYNEQFF. The CDR3, as DNA: TGTGCCAGTAGTATAACTCGTGCGAAAAGCCAGGACTACAATGAGCAGTTCTTC.

This chain links TRBV19 with TRBJ1-1; 9 bases fit TRBD1. The germline gives CDR1 LNHDA, CDR2 SQIVND (reference sequence). The junction had 13 bases not matched to a gene; V was cut back by 5 bases and J by 0 bases. The CDR3 extends over 18 amino acids. The DNA of the CDR3 is TGTGCCAGTAGTCATACCCGGGACAGGGATGGGATGAACACTGAAGCTTTCTTT. Its protein is CASSHTRDRDGMNTEAFF. The whole variable domain, filled in from reference TRBV19 and TRBJ1-1, reads DGGITQSPKYLFRKEGQNVTLSCEQNLNHDAMYWYRQDPGQGLRLIYYSQIVNDFQKGDIAEGYSVSREKKESFPLTVTSAQKNPTAFYLCASSHTRDRDGMNTEAFFGQGTRLTVV.

The chain carries TRBV7-2 and TRBJ2-2; TRBD2 might be the D (5 bases). CDR1 is SGHTA and CDR2 is FQGNSA in the germline V gene. V was trimmed by 5 bases and J by 6 bases, leaving 13 bases between them. The CDR3 is made up of 14 amino acids. The DNA for the CDR3 is TGTGCCAGCAGCCCCAGGACTGGCGCCGGGGAGCTGTTTTTT. It encodes CASSPRTGAGELFF.

The chain employs TRBV15 and TRBJ2-7; D is perhaps TRBD1 (6 bases). V dropped 0 bases and J dropped 0 bases, with 12 bases sitting between them. Germline CDR1 is LNHNV and CDR2 is YYDKDF (reference sequence). There are 16 residues in the CDR3. The CDR3 sequence is CATSRDPTGYSYEQYF. For the CDR3, the DNA is TGTGCCACCAGCAGAGATCCAACAGGGTACTCCTACGAGCAGTACTTC.

CDR3 amino acids: CASSLAGTGNYGYTF. CDR3 in DNA: TGTGCCAGCAGCTTGGCCGGGACAGGGAACTATGGCTACACCTTC. The chain links TRBV5-6 to TRBJ1-2, with 9 bases aligning to TRBD1. Germline CDR1 is SGHDT and CDR2 is YYEEEE. CDR3 length equals 15 residues. V lost 0 bases and J lost 2; bases outside the gene matches: 2. The variable domain in full, completed from reference TRBV5-6 and TRBJ1-2, reads DAGVTQSPTHLIKTRGQQVTLRCSPKSGHDTVSWYQQALGQGPQFIFQYYEEEERQRGNFPDRFSGHQFPNYSSELNVNALLLGDSALYLCASSLAGTGNYGYTFGSGTRLTVV.